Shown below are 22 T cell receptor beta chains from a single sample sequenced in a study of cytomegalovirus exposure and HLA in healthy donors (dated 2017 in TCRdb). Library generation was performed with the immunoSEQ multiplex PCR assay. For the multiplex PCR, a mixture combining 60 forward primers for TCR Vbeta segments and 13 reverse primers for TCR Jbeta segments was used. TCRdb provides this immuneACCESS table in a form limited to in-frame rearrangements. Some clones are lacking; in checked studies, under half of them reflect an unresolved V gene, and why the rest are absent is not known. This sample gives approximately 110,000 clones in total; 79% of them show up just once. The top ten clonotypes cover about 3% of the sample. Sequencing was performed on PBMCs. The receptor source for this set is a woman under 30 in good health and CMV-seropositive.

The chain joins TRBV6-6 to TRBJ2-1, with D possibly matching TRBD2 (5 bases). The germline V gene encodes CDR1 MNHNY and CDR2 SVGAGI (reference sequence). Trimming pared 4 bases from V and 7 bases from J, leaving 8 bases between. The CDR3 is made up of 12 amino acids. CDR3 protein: CASSSGGNEQFF. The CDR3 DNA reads TGTGCCAGCAGTTCCGGCGGGAATGAGCAGTTCTTC.

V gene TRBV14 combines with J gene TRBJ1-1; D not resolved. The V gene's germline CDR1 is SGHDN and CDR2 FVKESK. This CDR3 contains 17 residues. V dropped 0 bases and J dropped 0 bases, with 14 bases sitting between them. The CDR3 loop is CASSQDIGVGMNTEAFF. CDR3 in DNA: TGTGCCAGCAGCCAAGATATCGGGGTGGGGATGAACACTGAAGCTTTCTTT.

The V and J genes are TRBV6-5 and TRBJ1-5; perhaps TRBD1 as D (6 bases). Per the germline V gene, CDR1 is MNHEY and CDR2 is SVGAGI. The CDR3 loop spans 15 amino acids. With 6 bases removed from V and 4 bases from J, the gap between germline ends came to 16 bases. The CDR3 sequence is CASSSGGVSNQPQHF. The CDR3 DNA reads TGTGCCAGCAGCTCGGGGGGCGTCTCGAATCAGCCCCAGCATTTT.

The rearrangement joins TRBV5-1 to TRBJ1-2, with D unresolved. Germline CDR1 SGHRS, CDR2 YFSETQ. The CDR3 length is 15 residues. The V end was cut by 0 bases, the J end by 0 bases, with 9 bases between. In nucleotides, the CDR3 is TGCGCCAGCAGCTTGGCGGGATCGACTAACTATGGCTACACCTTC. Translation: CASSLAGSTNYGYTF.

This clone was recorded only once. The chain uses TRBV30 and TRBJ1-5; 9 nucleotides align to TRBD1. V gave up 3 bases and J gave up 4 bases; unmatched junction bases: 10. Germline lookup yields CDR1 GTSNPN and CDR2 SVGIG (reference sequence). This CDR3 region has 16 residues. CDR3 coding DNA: TGTGCCTGGAGGCCACCGGGACAGGGTGGAAATCAGCCCCAGCATTTT. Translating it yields CAWRPPGQGGNQPQHF.

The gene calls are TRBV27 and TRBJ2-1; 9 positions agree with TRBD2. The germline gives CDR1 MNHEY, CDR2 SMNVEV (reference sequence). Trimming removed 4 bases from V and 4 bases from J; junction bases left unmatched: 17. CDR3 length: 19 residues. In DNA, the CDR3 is TGTGCCAGCAGTTCCCTTCTGAATCTAGCGGGAAACCGATACAATGAGCAGTTCTTC. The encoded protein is CASSSLLNLAGNRYNEQFF.

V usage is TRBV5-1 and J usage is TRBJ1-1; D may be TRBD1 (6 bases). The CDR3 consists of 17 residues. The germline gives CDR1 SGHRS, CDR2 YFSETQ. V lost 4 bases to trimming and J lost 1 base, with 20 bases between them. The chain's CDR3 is CASSEILGTSKNTEAFF. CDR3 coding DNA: TGCGCCAGCAGCGAGATCCTTGGGACAAGCAAGAACACTGAAGCTTTCTTT.

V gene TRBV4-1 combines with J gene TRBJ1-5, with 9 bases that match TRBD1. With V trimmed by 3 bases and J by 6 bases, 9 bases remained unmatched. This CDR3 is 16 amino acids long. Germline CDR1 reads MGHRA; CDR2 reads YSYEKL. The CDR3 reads CASSHIGQGRGQPQHF. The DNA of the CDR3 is TGCGCCAGCAGCCACATAGGACAGGGGAGGGGTCAGCCCCAGCATTTT.

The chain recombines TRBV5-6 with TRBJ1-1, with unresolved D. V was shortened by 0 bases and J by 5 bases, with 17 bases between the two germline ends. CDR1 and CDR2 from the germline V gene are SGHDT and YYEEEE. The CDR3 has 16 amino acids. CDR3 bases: TGTGCCAGCAGCTTGGCCGTATGGAGGGTAGGGACTGAAGCTTTCTTT. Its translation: CASSLAVWRVGTEAFF.

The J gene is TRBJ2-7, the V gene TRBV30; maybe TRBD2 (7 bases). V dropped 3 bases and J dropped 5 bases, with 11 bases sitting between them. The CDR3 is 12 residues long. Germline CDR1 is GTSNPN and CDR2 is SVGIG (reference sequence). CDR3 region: CAWRWGGDEQYF. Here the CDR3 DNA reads TGTGCCTGGAGGTGGGGGGGCGACGAGCAGTACTTC.

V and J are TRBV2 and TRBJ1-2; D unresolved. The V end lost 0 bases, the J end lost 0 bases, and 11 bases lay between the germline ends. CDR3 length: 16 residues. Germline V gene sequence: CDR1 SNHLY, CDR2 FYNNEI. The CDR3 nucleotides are TGTGCCAGCAGTGAAGCCCGCGGCGGAGCTAACTATGGCTACACCTTC. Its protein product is CASSEARGGANYGYTF.

The CDR3: CARSFVHEQYF. For the CDR3, the DNA is TGTGCCAGAAGCTTCGTCCACGAGCAGTACTTC. This rearrangement joins TRBV5-3 to TRBJ2-7; no reliable D call. TRBV5-3 is annotated as an ORF whose role is uncertain. The length of the CDR3 is 11 residues. Between the trimmed V and J ends, which lost 2 bases and 5 bases, there was a span of 5 bases.

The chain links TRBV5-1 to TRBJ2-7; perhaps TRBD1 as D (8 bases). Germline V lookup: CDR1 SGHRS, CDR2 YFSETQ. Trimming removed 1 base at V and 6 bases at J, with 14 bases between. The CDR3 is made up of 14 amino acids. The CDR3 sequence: CASSLRTGRGEQYF. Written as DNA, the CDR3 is TGCGCCAGCAGCTTGAGGACAGGGAGGGGCGAGCAGTACTTC.

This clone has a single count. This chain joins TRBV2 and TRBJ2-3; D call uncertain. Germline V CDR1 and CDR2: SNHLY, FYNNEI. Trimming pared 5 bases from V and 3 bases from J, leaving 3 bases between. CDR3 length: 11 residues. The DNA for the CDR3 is TGTGCCAGCAGTCCTACAGATACGCAGTATTTT. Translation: CASSPTDTQYF.

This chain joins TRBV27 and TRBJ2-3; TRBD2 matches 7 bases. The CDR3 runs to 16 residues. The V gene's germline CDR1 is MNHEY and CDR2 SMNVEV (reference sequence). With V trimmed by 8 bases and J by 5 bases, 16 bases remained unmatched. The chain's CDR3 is CASGLPGGRFQDTQYF. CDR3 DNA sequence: TGTGCCAGCGGCCTTCCTGGCGGGAGATTCCAAGATACGCAGTATTTT.

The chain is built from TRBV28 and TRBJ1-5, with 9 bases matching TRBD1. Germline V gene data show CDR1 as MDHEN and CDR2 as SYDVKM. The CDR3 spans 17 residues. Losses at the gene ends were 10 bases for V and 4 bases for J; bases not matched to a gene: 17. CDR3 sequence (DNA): TGTGCCACCTCCGGAGAGGGGACAGGGACTAAAAATCAGCCCCAGCATTTT. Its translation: CATSGEGTGTKNQPQHF.

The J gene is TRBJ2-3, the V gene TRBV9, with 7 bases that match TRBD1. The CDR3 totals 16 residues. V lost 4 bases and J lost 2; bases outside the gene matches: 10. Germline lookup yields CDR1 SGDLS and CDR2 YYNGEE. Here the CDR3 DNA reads TGTGCCAGCAGCCCGGGACAGTCGAGCCTCACAGATACGCAGTATTTT. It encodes CASSPGQSSLTDTQYF.

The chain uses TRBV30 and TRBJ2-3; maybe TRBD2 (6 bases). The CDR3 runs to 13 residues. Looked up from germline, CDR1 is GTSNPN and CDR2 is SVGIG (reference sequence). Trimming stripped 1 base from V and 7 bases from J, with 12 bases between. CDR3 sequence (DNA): TGTGCCTGGAGTGAAGGGCGGGGTAATACGCAGTATTTT. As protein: CAWSEGRGNTQYF.

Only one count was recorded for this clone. CDR3 protein: CASRLAGGPTEQYF. CDR3 nucleotides: TGTGCCAGCAGACTAGCGGGAGGGCCGACCGAGCAGTACTTC. The chain has TRBV6-4 and TRBJ2-7; 13 nucleotides match TRBD2. Germline CDR1 MRHNA, CDR2 SNTAGT. The trim removed 6 bases at V and 6 bases at J, leaving 5 bases unmatched. The CDR3 totals 14 residues.

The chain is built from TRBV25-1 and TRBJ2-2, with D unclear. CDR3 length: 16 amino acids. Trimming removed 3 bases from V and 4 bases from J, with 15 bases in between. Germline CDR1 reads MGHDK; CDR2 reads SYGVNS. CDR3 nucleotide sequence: TGTGCCAGCAGTGAGTTGTACAGTGATTTCACCGGGGAGCTGTTTTTT. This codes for CASSELYSDFTGELFF.

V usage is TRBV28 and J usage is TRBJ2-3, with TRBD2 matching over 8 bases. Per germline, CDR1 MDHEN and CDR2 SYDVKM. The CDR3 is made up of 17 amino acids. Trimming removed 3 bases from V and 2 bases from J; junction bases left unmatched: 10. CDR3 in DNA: TGTGCCAGCAGTTTGAGCCTAGCGGGCCTAAACACAGATACGCAGTATTTT. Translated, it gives CASSLSLAGLNTDTQYF.

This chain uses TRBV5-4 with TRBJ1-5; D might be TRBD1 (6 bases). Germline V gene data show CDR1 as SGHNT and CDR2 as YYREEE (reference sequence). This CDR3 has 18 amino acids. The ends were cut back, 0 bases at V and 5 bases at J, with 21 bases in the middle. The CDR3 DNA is TGTGCCAGCAGCTTGGGGGGGCAAGTCAGGGGAGCGGATCAGCCCCAGCATTTT. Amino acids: CASSLGGQVRGADQPQHF.